Listed below are T cell receptor beta chains from one sample, sequenced in a study of blood T cell repertoires in COVID-19. Assay: immunoSEQ multiplex PCR; the TCRdb copy retains only in-frame clones and omits some. This sample yields some 160,000 clones, of which roughly 80% are seen a single time; approximately 2% belongs to the top ten. Sequencing input: peripheral blood. Every receptor here comes from an elderly woman with acute or convalescent COVID-19. Both conserved end residues are part of each CDR3. A D gene is named only where the DNA matches it firmly. Only some rows state a clone size, as once, few, many or a class for expanded clones.

V gene,clone size,D gene,J gene,CDR3 DNA,CDR3 protein
TRBV4-3,NA,TRBD1,TRBJ1-4,TGCGCCAGCAGCCAAGATACGGGACAGGGGAATGAAAAACTGTTTTTT,CASSQDTGQGNEKLFF
TRBV19,NA,NA,TRBJ2-1,TGTGCCAGTAGTGTGACTCGCAATGAGCAGTTCTTC,CASSVTRNEQFF
TRBV10-3,NA,TRBD1,TRBJ2-5,TGTGCCTCGCTCGGGACAGGGAGTGAGACCCAGTACTTC,CASLGTGSETQYF
TRBV6-6,NA,NA,TRBJ1-2,TGTGCCAGCAGGAGGCAGGGATATGATGGCTACACCTTC,CASRRQGYDGYTF
TRBV6-1,NA,TRBD1,TRBJ1-1,TGTGCCAGCAGTGAGGAGACAGGGGAAGCTTTCTTT,CASSEETGEAFF
TRBV7-9,NA,TRBD1,TRBJ1-2,TGTGCCAGCAGCCCTTTCGACAGGGGAGACTATGGCTACACCTTC,CASSPFDRGDYGYTF
TRBV4-3,NA,NA,TRBJ2-7,TGCGCCAGCAGCATCGGGGTGTCCTACGAGCAGTACTTC,CASSIGVSYEQYF
TRBV9,NA,TRBD1,TRBJ2-7,TGTGCCAGCAGCGTAGGCCCGAGACAGGGGGCTAGAGAGCAGTACTTC,CASSVGPRQGAREQYF
TRBV7-2,NA,TRBD1,TRBJ1-1,TGTGCCAGCAGCTTTGACAGGGTGGACACTGAAGCTTTCTTT,CASSFDRVDTEAFF
TRBV5-8,NA,NA,TRBJ1-2,TGTGCCAGCAGCCCCCGGTCAGGCTTTTATGGCTACACCTTC,CASSPRSGFYGYTF
TRBV18,NA,TRBD1,TRBJ1-6,TGTGCCAGCTCCCCGGGACAGTCGCAACCTCTTTATAATTCACCCCTCCACTTT,CASSPGQSQPLYNSPLHF
TRBV6-1,NA,TRBD2,TRBJ2-1,TGTGCCAGCAGTGACTTTCTAGCGGGGGCCTACAATGAGCAGTTCTTC,CASSDFLAGAYNEQFF
TRBV18,many,NA,TRBJ1-3,TGTGCCAGCTCAGCGAAGGGGGGGACGAACTCTGGAAACACCATATATTTT,CASSAKGGTNSGNTIYF
TRBV5-1,few,TRBD1,TRBJ1-2,TGCGCCAGCAGCCCGGGACAGGGGCATGTCTATGGCTACACCTTC,CASSPGQGHVYGYTF
TRBV7-2,NA,TRBD2,TRBJ2-7,TGTGCCAGCAGCTTGGGGGGGGGATACTCCTACGAGCAGTACTTC,CASSLGGGYSYEQYF
TRBV7-9,many,NA,TRBJ1-6,TGTGCCAGCAGTCTAAATTCACCCCTCCACTTT,CASSLNSPLHF
TRBV10-3,once,TRBD1,TRBJ1-6,TGTGCCACTACCGGACAGGGCGTTTCGTCACCCCTCCACTTT,CATTGQGVSSPLHF
TRBV15,NA,NA,TRBJ1-1,TGTGCCACCAAAACGCCTCAGGGAAATGAAGCTTTCTTT,CATKTPQGNEAFF
TRBV19,many,NA,TRBJ2-2,TGTGCCAGTAGTCGACAGTCGGTGGACACCGGGGAGCTGTTTTTT,CASSRQSVDTGELFF
TRBV11-3,NA,NA,TRBJ2-7,TGTGCCAGCAGCTTAGCACAGCCGGTTCCCTACGAGCAGTACTTC,CASSLAQPVPYEQYF
TRBV7-2,NA,NA,TRBJ2-2,TGTGCCAGCAGTCTACAGGGCACCGGGGAGCTGTTTTTT,CASSLQGTGELFF
TRBV9,NA,NA,TRBJ2-1,TGTGCCAGCAGTTTTGGGAGGAATGGTGAGCAGTTCTTC,CASSFGRNGEQFF
TRBV5-1,few,NA,TRBJ1-1,TGCGCCAGCAGCGAGGGGAGGGGGACTGAAGCTTTCTTT,CASSEGRGTEAFF
TRBV4-3,NA,NA,TRBJ2-7,TGCGCCAGCAGCCAACTGTACAGGGATGGAGATTACTACGAGCAGTACTTC,CASSQLYRDGDYYEQYF
TRBV19,NA,NA,TRBJ2-7,TGTGCCAGTAGTGTCCGGACAGACTACGAGCAGTACTTC,CASSVRTDYEQYF
TRBV4-1,few,TRBD1,TRBJ1-5,TGCGCCAGCAGCCAAACCGGGACAGGGCACAATCAGCCCCAGCATTTT,CASSQTGTGHNQPQHF
TRBV4-2,NA,TRBD1,TRBJ1-2,TGTGCCAGCAGCCAAGGGATAGTGGGGGAGACAGGGGCGAATGGCTACACCTTC,CASSQGIVGETGANGYTF
TRBV7-2,few,NA,TRBJ2-7,TGTGCCAGCAGCTTAGACGGACGGGGGTTAACGTACGAGCAGTACTTC,CASSLDGRGLTYEQYF
TRBV12-5,NA,TRBD2,TRBJ2-1,TGTGCTAGTGGTTTGGTACGGAGACTAGCGGGAGGGCCGAATGAGCAGTTCTTC,CASGLVRRLAGGPNEQFF
TRBV7-2,few,TRBD1,TRBJ2-7,TGTGCCAGCAGCTTAGTAGGGACAGGGCAGTCCTACGAGCAGTACTTC,CASSLVGTGQSYEQYF
TRBV7-2,few,NA,TRBJ1-1,TGTGCCAGCAGGGCAGACAGACTGAACACTGAAGCTTTCTTT,CASRADRLNTEAFF
TRBV6-4,NA,NA,TRBJ1-1,TGTGCCAGCAGCGCACAGGTATGGGGCACTGAAGCTTTCTTT,CASSAQVWGTEAFF
TRBV14,NA,NA,TRBJ2-7,TGTGCCAGCAGCCCGTTTACAGGTCTCACCTACGAGCAGTACTTC,CASSPFTGLTYEQYF
TRBV5-1,NA,TRBD2,TRBJ2-7,TGCGCCAGCAGCTGGACTAGCGGGGCCTCCTACGAGCAGTACTTC,CASSWTSGASYEQYF
TRBV19,NA,TRBD1,TRBJ2-7,TGTGCCAGTAGCCGACAGGGTACGCACTACGAGCAGTACTTC,CASSRQGTHYEQYF
TRBV3-1/TRBV3-2,NA,NA,TRBJ2-6,TGTGCCAGCAGTCAGGACTTCTCTGGGGCCAACGTCCTGACTTTC,CASSQDFSGANVLTF
TRBV7-9,NA,NA,TRBJ1-1,TGTGCCAGCAGCGGACCCCGTACCAGGGGAACTGAAGCTTTCTTT,CASSGPRTRGTEAFF
TRBV18,NA,TRBD1,TRBJ2-7,TGTGCCAGCTCACCACCGGTTTTAGGGGACAGGAGCTCCTACGAGCAGTACTTC,CASSPPVLGDRSSYEQYF
TRBV4-3,NA,TRBD2,TRBJ2-1,TGCGCCAGCAGCCAGAACCTTCCTAGCGGGGGAGGGAATGAGCAGTTCTTC,CASSQNLPSGGGNEQFF
TRBV30,NA,NA,TRBJ2-4,TGTGCCTGGAGCTACTACGGGGTAGCCAAAAACATTCAGTACTTC,CAWSYYGVAKNIQYF
TRBV19,NA,NA,TRBJ1-4,TGTGCCAGTAGTATAGTAAACGGTGAAAAACTGTTTTTT,CASSIVNGEKLFF
TRBV7-9,NA,NA,TRBJ2-3,TGTGCCAGCAGCTTAGATGGTCAGAGCACAGATACGCAGTATTTT,CASSLDGQSTDTQYF
TRBV3-1/TRBV3-2,NA,NA,TRBJ2-5,TGTGCCAGCAGCCAAGATAGAACTCGCGGGGAGACCCAGTACTTC,CASSQDRTRGETQYF
TRBV5-5,NA,NA,TRBJ1-2,TGTGCCAGCAGCTCTACAGCTGCTAACTATGGCTACACCTTC,CASSSTAANYGYTF
TRBV30,NA,TRBD1,TRBJ1-2,TGTGCCTGGAAGGGACAGGGGGGATTTTGGGGCTACACCTTC,CAWKGQGGFWGYTF
TRBV9,NA,NA,TRBJ2-2,TGTGCCAGCAGCCCAGGAGGGACTCCTAGGGGAGCCGGGGAGCTGTTTTTT,CASSPGGTPRGAGELFF
TRBV6-2/TRBV6-3,few,TRBD1,TRBJ2-3,TGTGCCAGCAGCTCTATGCCTCCCGGGACAGGAAAGACAGATACGCAGTATTTT,CASSSMPPGTGKTDTQYF
TRBV6-4,NA,NA,TRBJ1-1,TGTGCCAGCAGTCAATACGCAGGAGGTCCTGAAGCTTTCTTT,CASSQYAGGPEAFF
TRBV6-5,NA,TRBD1,TRBJ1-1,TGTGCCAGCAAAAGGACAGGCACTGAAGCTTTCTTT,CASKRTGTEAFF
TRBV5-1,NA,NA,TRBJ1-1,TGCGCCAGCAGCTCCCGAGACGGACTTCCAACTGAAGCTTTCTTT,CASSSRDGLPTEAFF
TRBV6-6,NA,NA,TRBJ2-3,TGTGCCAGCAGTTACGGGCAGGGACACACAGATACGCAGTATTTT,CASSYGQGHTDTQYF
TRBV9,NA,NA,TRBJ1-2,TGTGCCAGCAGCCCCCATATTACGGAGAGCCACACCTTC,CASSPHITESHTF
TRBV7-9,NA,NA,TRBJ1-1,TGTGCCAGCAGCTTAGTCAGGAACACTGAAGCTTTCTTT,CASSLVRNTEAFF
TRBV5-1,NA,NA,TRBJ1-1,TGCGCCAGCAGCGAGAACACAGGGAACACTGAAGCTTTCTTT,CASSENTGNTEAFF
TRBV4-1,once,NA,TRBJ1-1,TGCGCCAGCAGCCAAGACTACACCCGGGGAACTGAAGCTTTCTTT,CASSQDYTRGTEAFF